One and the same sample provided the 16 T cell receptor beta chains below, sequenced in a study of blood T cells in healthy people across ages. With a J-beta primer mix and a sample-barcoded 5' primer, a second PCR ran 7 to 11 cycles. One entry per CDR3 protein results from TCRdb running MiXCR on the 5' RACE reads. The table lists about 1.1 million distinct CDR3 sequences, roughly two fifths of them singletons. Material: blood. Source of these receptors: a man younger than 30 in good health.

This clonotype was observed a handful of times. The CDR3 DNA reads as TGTGCCAGCAGCGCCGGGACTAGCGGTGTGGATGAGCAGTTCTTC. It is translated as CASSAGTSGVDEQFF. V is TRBV9 and J is TRBJ2-1; 11 bases fit TRBD2. The ends lost 3 bases at V and 8 bases at J; junction bases unmatched: 7. There are 15 residues in the CDR3. CDR1 is SGDLS and CDR2 is YYNGEE in the germline V gene.

The chain joins TRBV2 to TRBJ1-2, with D tentatively TRBD1 (6 bases). The ends were cut back, 1 base at V and 2 bases at J, with 8 bases in the middle. The CDR3 covers 14 residues. Germline CDR1 is SNHLY and CDR2 is FYNNEI. This CDR3 reads CASSEGQGNYGYTF. The CDR3, as DNA: TGTGCCAGCAGTGAAGGGCAGGGGAACTATGGCTACACCTTC.

The chain links TRBV3-1 to TRBJ1-2; D uncertain. The germline CDR1 and CDR2 sequences are LGHDT and YNNKEL (reference sequence). Trimming pared 2 bases from V and 8 bases from J, leaving 15 bases between. The CDR3 is 14 amino acids. DNA of the CDR3: TGTGCCAGCAGCCAACTTGACGGGTATCGGGGCTACACCTTC. It specifies CASSQLDGYRGYTF.

This clonotype has at least ten counts. The chain links TRBV6-5 to TRBJ2-7; D not resolved. The germline V gene encodes CDR1 MNHEY and CDR2 SVGAGI. The CDR3 is made up of 12 amino acids. V was shortened by 8 bases and J by 0 bases, with 8 bases between the two germline ends. The CDR3 DNA reads TGTGCCAGCTCAAAGCCCTCCTACGAGCAGTACTTC. Protein sequence: CASSKPSYEQYF.

For this clonotype: The junction shows a germline mismatch at one end, possibly a read error. This chain uses TRBV7-2 with TRBJ2-2; no definite D call. The CDR3 extends over 13 amino acids. Per germline, CDR1 SGHTA and CDR2 FQGNSA. The CDR3 protein is CASSVARDWELFF. The CDR3 bases are TGTGCCAGCAGCGTAGCCCGCGACTGGGAGCTGTTTTTT.

This clonotype was counted only a few times. The junction departs from germline at one end; a sequencing error may be responsible. V and J are TRBV20-1 and TRBJ1-6; TRBD1 is a possible D gene (6 bases). This CDR3 is built from 15 residues. Per germline, CDR1 DFQATT and CDR2 SNEGSKA (reference sequence). CDR3 sequence: CSADPSDRYNSPPHF. In nucleotides, the CDR3 is TGCAGTGCTGACCCGTCGGACAGATATAATTCACCCCCCCACTTT.

The J gene is TRBJ2-1, the V gene TRBV5-1; TRBD1 matches 7 bases. Germline V gene data show CDR1 as SGHRS and CDR2 as YFSETQ. CDR3 length: 14 amino acids. V trimming: 3 bases; J trimming: 8 bases; junction bases outside the gene matches: 8. CDR3 loop: CASSSDRSGDEQFF. For the CDR3, the DNA is TGCGCCAGCAGCTCGGACAGGTCTGGCGATGAGCAGTTCTTC.

The V gene is TRBV7-9, the J gene TRBJ2-1; TRBD2 aligns across 11 bases. The CDR3 has 15 amino acids. The germline V gene has CDR1 SEHNR and CDR2 FQNEAQ (reference sequence). The ends lost 3 bases at V and 8 bases at J; junction bases unmatched: 6. CDR3 in DNA: TGTGCCAGCAGCTTCAAAACTAGCGGGAGCGATGAGCAGTTCTTC. Its translation is CASSFKTSGSDEQFF.

V gene TRBV3-1 combines with J gene TRBJ2-3; the match to TRBD2 covers 8 bases. J was trimmed by 1 base and V by 0 bases; bases with no gene match: 12. Germline-derived CDR1 and CDR2 are LGHDT and YNNKEL (reference sequence). This CDR3 region has 19 residues. CDR3 loop: CASSQDRLAGIPGTDTQYF. CDR3 DNA sequence: TGTGCCAGCAGCCAAGATCGCTTAGCGGGGATCCCGGGCACAGATACGCAGTATTTT.

V is TRBV2 and J is TRBJ1-6; perhaps TRBD1 as D (5 bases). V lost 9 bases and J 10 bases, leaving 16 bases between the germline ends. The germline V gene encodes CDR1 SNHLY and CDR2 FYNNEI. The CDR3 sequence is 13 residues long. The DNA for the CDR3 is TGTGCCAGTACTGACAGATTGAGATCACCCCTCCACTTT. Residues: CASTDRLRSPLHF.

This clonotype was seen repeatedly, ten times or more. The J gene is TRBJ2-1, the V gene TRBV6-5, with TRBD2 matching over 9 bases. CDR3 length: 15 residues. The V gene's germline CDR1 is MNHEY and CDR2 SVGAGI. The V segment lost 4 bases and the J segment 3 bases; nucleotides outside the gene matches: 4. The CDR3 protein is CASSSAGGDYNEQFF. The CDR3 region has the DNA TGTGCCAGCAGTTCTGCGGGGGGGGACTACAATGAGCAGTTCTTC.

This clonotype was seen more than once but under ten times. This chain links TRBV20-1 with TRBJ2-1; D not certain. The CDR3 covers 15 residues. Per the germline V gene, CDR1 is DFQATT and CDR2 is SNEGSKA (reference sequence). V was trimmed by 0 bases and J by 2 bases, leaving 11 bases between them. The CDR3 DNA reads as TGCAGTGCTAGAGAACGGGCGATCGCCTACAATGAGCAGTTCTTC. This encodes CSARERAIAYNEQFF.

A single count supports this clonotype. This chain uses TRBV15 with TRBJ1-5; no clear D gene. Germline CDR1 is LNHNV and CDR2 is YYDKDF (reference sequence). The CDR3 loop spans 15 amino acids. With 4 bases removed from V and 3 bases from J, the gap between germline ends came to 13 bases. The CDR3 region is CATSTPGLLNQPQHF. In DNA form, the CDR3 reads TGTGCCACCAGCACTCCGGGCCTTCTCAATCAGCCCCAGCATTTT.

CDR3 DNA: TGTGCCAGCAGCCCCAACACCGATCGGCCCCAGCATTTT. Translated: CASSPNTDRPQHF. The chain uses TRBV7-9 and TRBJ1-5; no firm D call. The CDR3 has 13 residues. Germline V CDR1 and CDR2: SEHNR, FQNEAQ (reference sequence). Trimming removed 5 bases at V and 9 bases at J, with 14 bases between.

The table lists this clonotype with a count of one. One end of the junction varies from germline; a read error may be responsible. The V and J genes are TRBV12-3 or TRBV12-4 and TRBJ1-6; D not resolved. The CDR3 contains 12 residues. CDR3 loop: CASSKSNSPPHF. The CDR3 DNA is TGTGCCAGCAGTAAATCGAACTCACCCCCCCACTTT.

J is TRBJ2-1 and V is TRBV9, with 7 bases lining up with TRBD2. Germline V CDR1 and CDR2: SGDLS, YYNGEE. This CDR3 has 16 amino acids. V was pared by 0 bases and J by 6 bases, with 9 bases of the junction left unmatched. In DNA, the CDR3 is TGTGCCAGCAGCGTAGGGGGGGGGGACTTACCCAATGAGCAGTTCTTC. Its protein product is CASSVGGGDLPNEQFF.